The next 26 T cell receptor beta chains were all read from a single sample in a study of beta chain features in type 1 diabetes. General study points: The study found moderately but significantly shorter TCRB CDR3s in all four CD4+ subsets of Type 1 diabetes patients.

Sequenced material consisted of expressed TCRB transcripts (all of the isolated RNA was reverse transcribed). Assay: immunoSEQ multiplex PCR; the TCRdb copy retains only in-frame clones and omits some. This sample has 300,000 or so clones; roughly 14% occur once, and the top ten carry roughly 0.015%. Which antigens these TCRs recognize remains unknown. Material: naive CD4+ T cells from blood. The receptors here all came from a woman between 18 and 29 years old with type 1 diabetes.

This clone was seen a few times. This CDR3 is also generated by other DNA sequences in the sample. V and J are TRBV5-1 and TRBJ1-5; 8 bases align to TRBD1. Per germline, CDR1 SGHRS and CDR2 YFSETQ. Trimming cost V 4 bases and J 6 bases; bases outside gene matches: 6. The CDR3 length is 14 residues. The DNA of the CDR3 is TGCGCCAGCAGCCCAGGACAGGGAGGTCAGCCCCAGCATTTT. It yields the protein CASSPGQGGQPQHF.

This clone was found a few times. The gene calls are TRBV4-3 and TRBJ1-1; the match to TRBD1 covers 7 bases. The V gene's germline CDR1 is LGHNA and CDR2 YSLEER. V lost 1 base, J lost 0 bases, and 5 bases stayed unmatched. CDR3 length equals 16 residues. CDR3 sequence: CASSQVLGTVNTEAFF. Written as DNA, the CDR3 is TGCGCCAGCAGCCAAGTATTGGGGACAGTGAACACTGAAGCTTTCTTT.

This chain links TRBV7-2 with TRBJ2-3, with TRBD2 matching over 7 bases. CDR3 length: 18 amino acids. Germline CDR1 reads SGHTA; CDR2 reads FQGNSA. Germline trimming cut 3 bases from V and 0 bases from J; bases unmatched to any gene: 12. CDR3 DNA sequence: TGTGCCAGCAGCTTTAGTGTCGGGAGCGGGGCTAGCACAGATACGCAGTATTTT. Encoded protein: CASSFSVGSGASTDTQYF.

The chain recombines TRBV19 with TRBJ1-1; 11 nucleotides align to TRBD1. The junction had 4 bases not matched to a gene; V was cut back by 5 bases and J by 2 bases. Germline assignment: CDR1 LNHDA and CDR2 SQIVND (reference sequence). This CDR3 contains 15 residues. CDR3 protein: CASSFGQGANTEAFF. For the CDR3, the DNA is TGTGCCAGTAGTTTCGGACAGGGGGCAAACACTGAAGCTTTCTTT.

As concerns this clone: Germline and junction disagree at one end, which may indicate a read error. The chain combines TRBV9 with TRBJ2-3; tentatively, D is TRBD1 (6 bases). The CDR3 is made up of 14 amino acids. The germline V gene encodes CDR1 SGDLS and CDR2 YYNGEE. CDR3 region: CASNRRDNTDPQYF. The DNA for the CDR3 is TGTGCCAGCAACCGCCGGGACAACACAGATCCGCAGTATTTT.

This clone occurred a few times. The V gene is TRBV6-5, the J gene TRBJ2-5, with 10 bases that match TRBD2. CDR3 length equals 13 residues. Per the germline V gene, CDR1 is MNHEY and CDR2 is SVGAGI. The J segment lost 5 bases and the V segment lost 5 bases, leaving 2 bases of the junction unmatched. The CDR3 region is CASSLAGVETQYF. The DNA of the CDR3 is TGTGCCAGCAGTCTAGCGGGAGTTGAGACCCAGTACTTC.

This clone was found a few times. This rearrangement joins TRBV7-3 to TRBJ2-7; D is uncertain. V shed 0 bases and J shed 5 bases, with 5 bases lying between them. In germline, CDR1 is SGHTA, CDR2 FQGTGA. The CDR3 sequence is 12 residues long. CDR3 coding DNA: TGTGCCAGCAGCTTAACGCCGGACGAGCAGTACTTC. Its protein product is CASSLTPDEQYF.

This clone was counted only a few times. The genes are TRBV5-5 and TRBJ2-7; 9 positions agree with TRBD1. Germline V gene lookup returns CDR1 SGHKS and CDR2 YYEKEE (reference sequence). The CDR3 totals 16 residues. V lost 0 bases, J lost 4 bases, and 8 bases stayed unmatched. The DNA for the CDR3 is TGTGCCAGCAGCTTGGACCCCGGGACAGGGACGTACGAGCAGTACTTC. Its translation: CASSLDPGTGTYEQYF. The full variable domain, completed using reference TRBV5-5 and TRBJ2-7, is DAGVTQSPTHLIKTRGQQVTLRCSPISGHKSVSWYQQVLGQGPQFIFQYYEKEERGRGNFPDRFSARQFPNYSSELNVNALLLGDSALYLCASSLDPGTGTYEQYFGPGTRLTVT.

The V call is TRBV5-1, the J call TRBJ2-6; unclear D gene. The germline V and J ends were trimmed by 0 bases and 0 bases, with 4 bases remaining between them. The CDR3 totals 15 residues. Looked up from germline, CDR1 is SGHRS and CDR2 is YFSETQ. The CDR3 DNA follows: TGCGCCAGCAGCTTGGCGCGCTCTGGGGCCAACGTCCTGACTTTC. As protein: CASSLARSGANVLTF.

This clone was seen a handful of times. Other DNA sequences of this sample code for an identical CDR3. The V call is TRBV19, the J call TRBJ1-1; D remains ambiguous. V was pared by 2 bases and J by 4 bases, with 5 bases between. The CDR3 loop spans 12 amino acids. Germline V gene data show CDR1 as LNHDA and CDR2 as SQIVND (reference sequence). DNA of the CDR3: TGTGCCAGTAGTATAAGCCGCACTGAAGCTTTCTTT. Its translation is CASSISRTEAFF.

V and J are TRBV18 and TRBJ2-7, with a weak D call TRBD1 (5 bases). From germline, CDR1 is KGHSH and CDR2 LQKENI. V shed 4 bases and J shed 0 bases, with 13 bases lying between them. The CDR3 runs to 15 residues. The CDR3 sequence: CASSRQPTSSYEQYF. In DNA, the CDR3 is TGTGCCAGCTCACGACAGCCGACGAGCTCCTACGAGCAGTACTTC.

V and J are TRBV20-1 and TRBJ2-1; the D is unclear. The germline V and J ends were trimmed by 6 bases and 5 bases, with 8 bases remaining between them. CDR3 size: 11 residues. Germline V gene lookup returns CDR1 DFQATT and CDR2 SNEGSKA (reference sequence). The CDR3 DNA reads TGCAGTGCAGCGCATAACAATGAGCAGTTCTTC. Protein product: CSAAHNNEQFF.

This clone showed up just a few times. The chain employs TRBV28 and TRBJ1-2; D unresolved. CDR3 length equals 12 residues. Germline CDR1 MDHEN, CDR2 SYDVKM. V lost 3 bases, J lost 4 bases, and 6 bases lay in between. The CDR3 sequence: CASSFGSYGYTF. CDR3 in DNA: TGTGCCAGCAGTTTCGGTAGCTATGGCTACACCTTC.

This clone was counted a few times. V is TRBV7-2 and J is TRBJ2-1; TRBD1 might be the D (6 bases). This CDR3 is 15 amino acids long. The V end was cut by 2 bases, the J end by 8 bases, with 16 bases between. Germline V CDR1 and CDR2: SGHTA, FQGNSA. The CDR3 region is CASSLQGPLLYEQFF. The CDR3 DNA is TGTGCCAGCAGCTTACAGGGGCCCCTCTTGTATGAGCAGTTCTTC. Drawing the rest from reference TRBV7-2 and TRBJ2-1, the complete variable domain is GAGVSQSPSNKVTEKGKDVELRCDPISGHTALYWYRQSLGQGLEFLIYFQGNSAPDKSGLPSDRFSAERTGGSVSTLTIQRTQQEDSAVYLCASSLQGPLLYEQFFGPGTRLTVL.

The V and J genes are TRBV19 and TRBJ2-3, with D unresolved. This CDR3 is built from 13 residues. Per germline, CDR1 LNHDA and CDR2 SQIVND (reference sequence). V lost 3 bases to trimming and J lost 4 bases, with 8 bases between them. CDR3 sequence reads: CASSIASPDTQYF. CDR3 DNA sequence: TGTGCCAGTAGTATCGCCAGTCCAGATACGCAGTATTTT.

This clone showed up just a few times. The V gene is TRBV7-9, the J gene TRBJ1-1, with D tentatively TRBD1 (6 bases). Germline CDR1 is SEHNR and CDR2 is FQNEAQ (reference sequence). CDR3 length: 12 amino acids. The V gene lost 5 bases and the J gene lost 7 bases, with 11 bases spanning the gap. For the CDR3, the DNA is TGTGCCAGCAGCGGCAGGGGCATTGAAGCTTTCTTT. Protein sequence: CASSGRGIEAFF.

The V and J genes are TRBV7-2 and TRBJ2-7; tentative D call: TRBD1 (6 bases). Germline CDR1 and CDR2: SGHTA and FQGNSA. This CDR3 comprises 15 residues. Deletions cut 5 bases from V and 4 bases from J, with 18 bases between. This CDR3 is CASSNHRDTQYEQYF. The CDR3 DNA sequence: TGTGCCAGCAGCAATCACCGGGACACCCAATACGAGCAGTACTTC.

A few counts support this clone. The chain has TRBV7-3 and TRBJ2-1; a possible D gene is TRBD1 (6 bases). The CDR3 consists of 12 residues. Germline V CDR1 and CDR2: SGHTA, FQGTGA. V lost 5 bases, J lost 9 bases, and 11 bases lay in between. The CDR3 sequence: CASSPPDSEQFF. In nucleotides, the CDR3 is TGTGCCAGCAGCCCGCCGGACAGTGAGCAGTTCTTC.

This clone was counted only a few times. The chain recombines TRBV7-2 with TRBJ2-2; D perhaps matches TRBD2 (6 bases). Trimming took off 2 bases at V and 3 bases at J, with 13 bases between the two ends. Germline CDR1 is SGHTA and CDR2 is FQGNSA. The CDR3 length is 16 residues. CDR3 sequence: CASSLSRGSHTGELFF. CDR3 bases: TGTGCCAGCAGCTTATCGCGGGGAAGCCACACCGGGGAGCTGTTTTTT.

The sample holds one count of this clone. The J gene is TRBJ2-2, the V gene TRBV5-1; D not resolved. Germline V lookup: CDR1 SGHRS, CDR2 YFSETQ. The CDR3 length is 15 residues. Between the trimmed V and J ends, which lost 0 bases and 3 bases, there was a span of 9 bases. The CDR3 loop reads CASSLGVSDTGELFF. CDR3 coding DNA: TGCGCCAGCAGCTTGGGTGTTTCGGACACCGGGGAGCTGTTTTTT.

This clone came up a few times. The chain employs TRBV18 and TRBJ1-5; TRBD1 matches at 7 bases. After removal of 5 bases from V and 7 bases from J, the junction contained 5 bases not matched to a gene. CDR1 KGHSH and CDR2 LQKENI come from the germline V gene. The CDR3 consists of 13 residues. The DNA for the CDR3 is TGTGCCAGCTCAGTGACAGGGCGCCAGCCCCAGCATTTT. Protein sequence: CASSVTGRQPQHF.

This clone came up a few times. The rearrangement joins TRBV7-3 to TRBJ1-2, with D possibly TRBD1 on 5 matching bases. CDR1 SGHTA and CDR2 FQGTGA come from the germline V gene. V lost 0 bases, J lost 2 bases, and 10 bases lay in between. The CDR3 runs 15 residues. The CDR3 coding sequence is TGTGCCAGCAGCTTAACAGGGGATAACAACTATGGCTACACCTTC. It encodes CASSLTGDNNYGYTF.

The table lists this clone with a few counts. This chain joins TRBV7-2 and TRBJ2-1, with 10 bases aligning to TRBD2. V trimming: 4 bases; J trimming: 0 bases; junction bases outside the gene matches: 6. The CDR3 is made up of 17 amino acids. Germline V CDR1 and CDR2: SGHTA, FQGNSA. CDR3 region: CASSSASGSVSYNEQFF. DNA for the CDR3: TGTGCCAGCAGCTCGGCTAGCGGGAGTGTCTCCTACAATGAGCAGTTCTTC.

V is TRBV11-2 and J is TRBJ1-5; 8 bases are a match to TRBD1. The V gene's germline CDR1 is SGHAT and CDR2 FQNNGV. CDR3 length: 16 amino acids. The ends lost 3 bases at V and 6 bases at J; junction bases unmatched: 10. DNA for the CDR3: TGTGCCAGCAGCTTTAGTACGCCAGGGGGCCGTCAGCCCCAGCATTTT. The encoded protein is CASSFSTPGGRQPQHF.

The chain couples TRBV7-9 to TRBJ1-1; D remains unclear. The CDR3 totals 14 residues. Germline CDR1 is SEHNR and CDR2 is FQNEAQ (reference sequence). With 1 base removed from V and 8 bases from J, the gap between germline ends came to 14 bases. In DNA form, the CDR3 reads TGTGCCAGCAGCTTAGGATGGAGATCAGCAGAAGCTTTCTTT. It is translated as CASSLGWRSAEAFF.

In this sample, this clone turned up a few times. This sequence joins TRBV7-9 and TRBJ2-3; 11 nucleotides agree with TRBD2. The trim removed 5 bases at V and 4 bases at J, leaving 11 bases unmatched. Germline CDR1 and CDR2: SEHNR and FQNEAQ (reference sequence). There are 17 residues in the CDR3. The CDR3 protein is CASSRLASSGRSDTQYF. The CDR3 DNA follows: TGTGCCAGCAGCCGACTCGCCTCTAGCGGGAGGTCAGATACGCAGTATTTT. The whole variable domain, remainder taken from reference TRBV7-9 and TRBJ2-3, is DTGVSQNPRHKITKRGQNVTFRCDPISEHNRLYWYRQTLGQGPEFLTYFQNEAQLEKSRLLSDRFSAERPKGSFSTLEIQRTEQGDSAMYLCASSRLASSGRSDTQYFGPGTRLTVL.